This T cell receptor (beta chain) was sequenced during a study of shared clonotypes between healthy human individuals. CD8 cells regarded as naive lacked CD45RO, were positively chosen for CCR7, and omitted terminally differentiated effector memory CD45RA+ cells. Assay used: immunoSEQ multiplex PCR; TCRdb lists only in-frame clones, some missing. The sample includes around 2,000,000 clones, roughly 95% seen only once; the top ten take 1% to 1.5%. Germline V lookup: CDR1 PRHDT, CDR2 FYEKMQ (reference sequence). CDR3 length: 12 residues. V was cut by 10 bases and J by 6 bases, with 15 bases left in between.

Material for sequencing was naive CD8+ T cells sorted from blood. This receptor was taken from a young man in good health. The chain combines TRBV13 with TRBJ1-2, with D unresolved. The CDR3 reads CAITAGNHGYTF. For the CDR3, the DNA is TGTGCCATAACCGCGGGAAATCATGGCTACACCTTC.